One and the same sample provided the 3 T cell receptor beta chains below, sequenced in a study of blood T cell repertoires in COVID-19. The assay was immunoSEQ multiplex PCR, and TCRdb's table has in-frame clones only and misses some. This sample has just over 250,000 clones; over 80% occur once, and the top ten carry more than 8.5%. The specimen sequenced was peripheral blood. The origin of the receptors is a woman between 70 and 85 years old with COVID-19, enrolled during active disease.

The V call is TRBV3-1 (or the pseudogene TRBV3-2), the J call TRBJ2-3; maybe TRBD2 (6 bases). Germline V gene data show CDR1 as LGHDT and CDR2 as YNNKEL (reference sequence). The CDR3 consists of 16 residues. V dropped 4 bases and J dropped 0 bases, with 14 bases sitting between them. This CDR3 is CASSRGERGSTDTQYF. CDR3 nucleotides: TGTGCCAGCAGCCGGGGGGAACGGGGGAGCACAGATACGCAGTATTTT.

The chain has TRBV6-5 and TRBJ2-7, with D possibly being TRBD2 (5 bases). The CDR3 sequence is 13 residues long. The V and J ends lost 5 bases and 5 bases respectively, with 13 bases between them. The germline gives CDR1 MNHEY, CDR2 SVGAGI. In DNA form, the CDR3 reads TGTGCCAGCAGTCGAGAGGGCAGCCACGAGCAGTACTTC. Translation gives CASSREGSHEQYF.

This clone appeared a few times. This sequence joins TRBV28 and TRBJ2-7; possibly TRBD1 for D (5 bases). The CDR3 runs to 14 residues. Per germline, CDR1 MDHEN and CDR2 SYDVKM. V lost 3 bases and J 5 bases, leaving 14 bases between the germline ends. For the CDR3, the DNA is TGTGCCAGCAGTTTCCTCCCAGGACAAGACGAGCAGTACTTC. Protein sequence: CASSFLPGQDEQYF. The whole variable domain, remainder taken from reference TRBV28 and TRBJ2-7, is DVKVTQSSRYLVKRTGEKVFLECVQDMDHENMFWYRQDPGLGLRLIYFSYDVKMKEKGDIPEGYSVSREKKERFSLILESASTNQTSMYLCASSFLPGQDEQYFGPGTRLTVT.